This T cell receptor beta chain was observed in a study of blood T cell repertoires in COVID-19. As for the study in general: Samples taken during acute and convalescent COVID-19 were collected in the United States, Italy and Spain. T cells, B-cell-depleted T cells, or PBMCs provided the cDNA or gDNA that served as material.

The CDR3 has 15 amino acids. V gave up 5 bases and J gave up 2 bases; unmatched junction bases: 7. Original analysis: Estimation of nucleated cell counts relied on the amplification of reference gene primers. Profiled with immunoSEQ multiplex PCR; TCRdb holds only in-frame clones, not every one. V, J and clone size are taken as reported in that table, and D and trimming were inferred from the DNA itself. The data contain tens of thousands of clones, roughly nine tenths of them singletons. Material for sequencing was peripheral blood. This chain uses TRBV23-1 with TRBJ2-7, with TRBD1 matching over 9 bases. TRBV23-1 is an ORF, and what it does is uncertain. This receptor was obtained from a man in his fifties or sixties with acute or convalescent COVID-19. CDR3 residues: CASSSRDRDPYEQYF. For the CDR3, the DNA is TGCGCCAGCAGTTCGAGGGACAGGGACCCCTACGAGCAGTACTTC.